The next 3 T cell receptor beta chains were all read from a single sample in a study of cytomegalovirus exposure and HLA in healthy donors (dated by TCRdb to 2015 to 2018). Library preparation employed the immunoSEQ multiplex PCR assay. The table was pulled from immuneACCESS by TCRdb, which kept in-frame rearrangements only. Such tables lose some clones; where checked, under half of the loss comes from unresolved V genes, and the rest has no known cause. Here the sample has more than 95,000 clones; nearly 90% occur a single time. The biggest ten clones account for around 1.1% of the sample. The material sequenced was PBMCs. Every receptor here comes from a woman aged 18-29 years in good health and CMV-seronegative.

The CDR3 sequence is CASSQVTGGETQYF. The CDR3 DNA reads TGTGCCAGCAGCCAAGTAACTGGCGGAGAGACCCAGTACTTC. The V call is TRBV4-2, the J call TRBJ2-5; D unresolved. Looked up from germline, CDR1 is LGHNA and CDR2 is YNFKEQ. V lost 1 base and J 4 bases, leaving 10 bases between the germline ends. The CDR3 spans 14 residues.

The J gene is TRBJ1-1, the V gene TRBV29-1; TRBD1 matches at 7 bases. This CDR3 comprises 12 residues. Germline CDR1 reads SQVTM; CDR2 reads ANQGSEA. After removal of 3 bases from V and 5 bases from J, the junction contained 3 bases not matched to a gene. The CDR3 sequence: CSVEGRGTEAFF. CDR3 nucleotide sequence: TGCAGCGTTGAGGGCAGGGGGACTGAAGCTTTCTTT.

The rearrangement uses TRBV11-2 and TRBJ2-1, with D perhaps matching TRBD2 (5 bases). CDR3 length equals 15 residues. Germline V gene data show CDR1 as SGHAT and CDR2 as FQNNGV. V gave up 0 bases and J gave up 7 bases, with 13 bases separating them. This CDR3 reads CASSLDRGLSNEQFF. The CDR3 DNA follows: TGTGCCAGCAGCTTAGATCGGGGTCTTTCAAATGAGCAGTTCTTC. Complete variable domain (other parts from reference TRBV11-2 and TRBJ2-1): EAGVAQSPRYKIIEKRQSVAFWCNPISGHATLYWYQQILGQGPKLLIQFQNNGVVDDSQLPKDRFSAERLKGVDSTLKIQPAKLEDSAVYLCASSLDRGLSNEQFFGPGTRLTVL.